Listed below are T cell receptor beta chains from one sample, sequenced in a study of patients and donors after allogeneic stem cell transplantation. TCRdb ran MiXCR on the RT-PCR reads and lists one entry per CDR3 protein. The sample lists a few hundred thousand distinct CDR3 sequences; around 41% were seen once. Sequenced input: blood, either unsorted or a sorted T cell fraction (not recorded which). The receptors were gathered from a human donor who was either an allogeneic HSCT recipient or a stem cell or donor lymphocyte infusion donor (not recorded which). It is not recorded whose cells these are; they may come from a transplant donor. Each CDR3 is given with its conserved first and last residue. The D gene is left open where the match is weak. Clone size is shown for a subset of rows, as once, few, many or a class of expanded clone.

TRBJ1-4	few	TRBV4-3	TRBD1	TGCGCCAGCAGCCAACTGCCCCCAGGGGGCGATGAAAAACTGTTTTTT	CASSQLPPGGDEKLFF
TRBJ2-1	.	TRBV20-1	.	TGCAGTGCTAATCCGGGGGAGTACTACAATGAGCAGTTCTTC	CSANPGEYYNEQFF
TRBJ2-4	.	TRBV20-1	.	TGCAGTGCTAGAGATGAGAGGATTTCGGACATTCAGTACTTC	CSARDERISDIQYF
TRBJ1-2	.	TRBV12-3/TRBV12-4	.	TGTGCCAGCAGTTTAGCGGGAACGGAAGGCTACACCTTC	CASSLAGTEGYTF
TRBJ1-1	few	TRBV7-9	.	TGTGCCAGCAGCTCGGGACCCTACACTGAAGCTTTCTTT	CASSSGPYTEAFF
TRBJ1-2	.	TRBV6-1	.	TGTGCCAGCAGTGAAGGGACCTCAACTAACTATGGCTACACCTTC	CASSEGTSTNYGYTF
TRBJ2-3	.	TRBV29-1	TRBD2	TGCAGCGTCGAGGGCGCTTCGAGACTAGCGGCAGATACGCAGTATTTT	CSVEGASRLAADTQYF
TRBJ2-2	.	TRBV11-2	.	TGTGCCAGCAGCTCCCGAATGAACACCGGGGAGCTGTTTTTT	CASSSRMNTGELFF
TRBJ1-6	.	TRBV10-2	.	TGCGCCAGCAGTGACGACGGTAATTCACCCCTCCACTTT	CASSDDGNSPLHF
TRBJ2-3	once	TRBV14	.	TGTGCCAGCAGCCAAGGGCCAGGGCAGATTGATAAAGATACGCAGTATTTT	CASSQGPGQIDKDTQYF
TRBJ1-1	.	TRBV20-1	.	TGCAGTGCTAGAGAGGGGGGTTTTGGTGTGGGCACTGAAGCTTTCTTT	CSAREGGFGVGTEAFF
TRBJ1-6	.	TRBV5-1	.	TGCGCCAGCAGCTTGGCCGGGACCGCATATAATTCACCCCTCCACTTT	CASSLAGTAYNSPLHF
TRBJ1-1	.	TRBV5-5	.	TGTGCCAGCAGCTGGGGGGCTGAGTTAGGTAACACTGAAGCTTTCTTT	CASSWGAELGNTEAFF
TRBJ2-2	few	TRBV21-1	.	TGTGCCAGCAGCACCCCCAGCCACGGTTGGTCGGGGGAGCTGTTTTTT	CASSTPSHGWSGELFF
TRBJ2-1	.	TRBV28	.	TGTGCCAGCCTTGACCCGGGAAGTCGCAATGAGCAGTTCTTC	CASLDPGSRNEQFF
TRBJ1-2	.	TRBV11-2	.	TGTGCCAGCAGCTTCGGGGGCTACTATGGCTACACCTTC	CASSFGGYYGYTF
TRBJ1-6	.	TRBV19	.	TGTGCCAGTAGTCCCAGCGGGGGAACGAATTCACCCCTCCACTTT	CASSPSGGTNSPLHF
TRBJ1-6	.	TRBV9	TRBD1	TGTGCCAGCAGCGCAGGGGGAAGCCAGGGGTATAATTCACCCCTCCACTTT	CASSAGGSQGYNSPLHF
TRBJ1-4	.	TRBV20-1	.	TGCAGTGCCCTAGGGACGAGCGAAAAACTGTTTTTT	CSALGTSEKLFF
TRBJ2-1	.	TRBV5-1	.	TGCGCCAGCAGCTTGAGTAGCGCGACCAATGAGCAGTTCTTC	CASSLSSATNEQFF
TRBJ1-6	.	TRBV6-1	.	TGTGCCAGCAGGCCGGGGGGGAATTCACCCCTCCACTTT	CASRPGGNSPLHF
TRBJ2-7	few	TRBV20-1	.	TGCAGTGCTAGAGACCTGACTGGCGCAATCTACGAGCAGTACTTC	CSARDLTGAIYEQYF
TRBJ2-7	.	TRBV29-1	.	TGCAGCGTTGTGGACCCACCTGGATACGAGCAGTACTTC	CSVVDPPGYEQYF
TRBJ1-5	.	TRBV27	TRBD1	TGTGCCAGCAGTTTATTCGGTCCCCAGGGGGCCGGCAATCAGCCCCAGCATTTT	CASSLFGPQGAGNQPQHF
TRBJ2-3	few	TRBV5-1	.	TGCGCCAGCAGCTTACACCCAGATACGCAGTATTTT	CASSLHPDTQYF
TRBJ2-1	.	TRBV7-7	TRBD2	TGTGCCAGCAGCCCGATACTAGCGGGTGTCTCCTACAATGAGCAGTTCTTC	CASSPILAGVSYNEQFF
TRBJ2-3	few	TRBV12-3/TRBV12-4	TRBD2	TGTGCCAGCAGTTTTCTAGCGGGGGAAAGCACAGATACGCAGTATTTT	CASSFLAGESTDTQYF
TRBJ1-4	.	TRBV27	.	TGTGCCAGCAGTTTGATGGGTAATGGTGAAAAACTGTTTTTT	CASSLMGNGEKLFF
TRBJ1-2	.	TRBV7-2	.	TGTGCCAGCAGCCCATCGGGTGCGAGCTACACCTTC	CASSPSGASYTF
TRBJ1-4	.	TRBV21-1	.	TGTGCCAGCAGCAAATGGACAGGAACTAATGAAAAACTGTTTTTT	CASSKWTGTNEKLFF
TRBJ2-2	.	TRBV7-7	.	TGTGCCAGCAGCTTTGAGGAAACCGGGGAGCTGTTTTTT	CASSFEETGELFF
TRBJ2-5	.	TRBV5-1	TRBD1	TGCGCCAGCAGCTCGGGGACAGGCGGGGAGACCCAGTACTTC	CASSSGTGGETQYF
TRBJ1-4	few	TRBV7-6	.	TGTGCCAGCAGCCCTTTCCAGGGAAAAGGAAAACTGTTTTTT	CASSPFQGKGKLFF
TRBJ1-4	.	TRBV7-6	.	TGTGCCAGCAGCTTCCCCGTCGGGGACATTGGCGAAAAACTGTTTTTT	CASSFPVGDIGEKLFF
TRBJ1-6	once	TRBV5-1	.	TGCGCCAGCAGCGAAGGGGTAGTAGGGTCACCCCTCCACTTT	CASSEGVVGSPLHF
TRBJ1-2	.	TRBV5-1	TRBD1	TGCGCCAGCAGCCGCCGGGACAGGAACTATGGCTACACCTTC	CASSRRDRNYGYTF
TRBJ2-6	.	TRBV20-1	TRBD1	TGCAGTGCTGGGACAGGGTCCGGGGCCAACGTCCTGACTTTC	CSAGTGSGANVLTF
TRBJ1-2	few	TRBV4-3	.	TGCGCCAGCAGCCAAGAGGCGGACGGCGCTAACTATGGCTACACCTTC	CASSQEADGANYGYTF
TRBJ1-3	.	TRBV28	.	TGTGCCAGCAGTTTAATCGGACGTGGAAACACCATATATTTT	CASSLIGRGNTIYF
TRBJ2-1	.	TRBV28	.	TGTGCCAGCAGGACCTCCTACAATGAGCAGTTCTTC	CASRTSYNEQFF
TRBJ1-5	.	TRBV20-1	TRBD1	TGCAGTGCTAGTAAAACAAGACAGGGCCCAAGCAATCAGCCCCAGCATTTT	CSASKTRQGPSNQPQHF
TRBJ1-5	.	TRBV12-3/TRBV12-4	.	TGTGCCAGCAGTTTGGCCGTTCAAAATCAGCCCCAGCATTTT	CASSLAVQNQPQHF
TRBJ2-7	.	TRBV5-5	.	TGTGCCAGCAGCTTGTGGATTTGGGGTGACGAGCAGTACTTC	CASSLWIWGDEQYF
TRBJ1-1	.	TRBV24-1	.	TGTGCCACCAGCGAATCGGGGGACATGAACACTGAAGCTTTCTTT	CATSESGDMNTEAFF
TRBJ2-5	few	TRBV5-4	.	TGTGCCAGCAGCCTCGGAAGTCTACAAGAGACCCAGTACTTC	CASSLGSLQETQYF
TRBJ2-4	few	TRBV4-3	.	TGCGCCAGCAGCCAAGATATAGCTCCTCGTGGGGCCAAAAACATTCAGTACTTC	CASSQDIAPRGAKNIQYF
TRBJ1-2	.	TRBV5-1	TRBD1	TGCGCCAGCAGCTGGGGACAGGGTGAGAGAGGTGGCTACACCTTC	CASSWGQGERGGYTF
TRBJ1-1	.	TRBV7-3	.	TGTGCCAGCAGCTTAAACGGGGGTTCTCCTGAAGCTTTCTTT	CASSLNGGSPEAFF
TRBJ1-1	few	TRBV6-6	.	TGTGCCAGCAGATCAGGCTCGCGGTACACTGAAGCTTTCTTT	CASRSGSRYTEAFF
TRBJ1-2	.	TRBV27	.	TGTGCCAGCGGACAGCACTATGGCTACACCTTC	CASGQHYGYTF
TRBJ1-2	.	TRBV12-3/TRBV12-4	.	TGTGCCAGCAGTCCAGGACGGACTAACTATGGCTACACCTTC	CASSPGRTNYGYTF
TRBJ1-1	few	TRBV29-1	.	TGCAGCCTCCGAAGTTCAGGGGACACTGAAGCTTTCTTT	CSLRSSGDTEAFF
TRBJ1-5	few	TRBV28	.	TGTGCCAGCAGTTTTTCAGGGCAGCCCCAGCATTTT	CASSFSGQPQHF